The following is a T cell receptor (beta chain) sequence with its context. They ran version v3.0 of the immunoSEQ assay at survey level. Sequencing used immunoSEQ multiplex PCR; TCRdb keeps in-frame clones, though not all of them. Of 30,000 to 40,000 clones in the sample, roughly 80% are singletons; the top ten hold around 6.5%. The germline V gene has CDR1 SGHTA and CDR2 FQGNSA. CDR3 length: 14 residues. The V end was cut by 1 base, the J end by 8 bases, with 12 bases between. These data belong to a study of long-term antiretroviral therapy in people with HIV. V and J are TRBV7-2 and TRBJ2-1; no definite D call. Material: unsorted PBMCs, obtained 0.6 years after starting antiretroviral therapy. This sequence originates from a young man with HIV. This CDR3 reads CASSLVGLVDEQFF. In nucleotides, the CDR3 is TGTGCCAGCAGCTTAGTTGGGCTAGTCGATGAGCAGTTCTTC.